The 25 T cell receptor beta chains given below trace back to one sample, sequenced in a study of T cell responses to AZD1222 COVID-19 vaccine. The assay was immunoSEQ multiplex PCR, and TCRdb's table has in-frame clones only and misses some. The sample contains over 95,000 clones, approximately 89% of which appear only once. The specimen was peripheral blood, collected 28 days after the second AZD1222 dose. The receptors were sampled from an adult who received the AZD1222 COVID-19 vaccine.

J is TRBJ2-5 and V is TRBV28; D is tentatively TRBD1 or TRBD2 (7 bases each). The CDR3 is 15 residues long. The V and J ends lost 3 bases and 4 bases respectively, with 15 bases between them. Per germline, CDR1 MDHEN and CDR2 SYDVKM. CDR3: CASSFRQGGRETQYF. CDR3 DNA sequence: TGTGCCAGCAGTTTCCGGCAGGGGGGGAGAGAGACCCAGTACTTC.

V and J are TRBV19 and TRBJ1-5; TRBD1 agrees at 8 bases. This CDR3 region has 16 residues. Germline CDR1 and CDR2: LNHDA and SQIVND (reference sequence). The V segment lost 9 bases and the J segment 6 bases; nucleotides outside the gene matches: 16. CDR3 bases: TGTGCCAGCAAGTATAGTGGGACAGGTAAACGTCAGCCCCAGCATTTT. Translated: CASKYSGTGKRQPQHF.

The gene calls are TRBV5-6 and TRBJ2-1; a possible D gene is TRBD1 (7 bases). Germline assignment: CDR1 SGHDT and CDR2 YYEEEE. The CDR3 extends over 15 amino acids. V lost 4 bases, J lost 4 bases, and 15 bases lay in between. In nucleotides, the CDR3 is TGTGCCAGCAGCAGGGGCAGGGGGGCGTACAATGAGCAGTTCTTC. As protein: CASSRGRGAYNEQFF.

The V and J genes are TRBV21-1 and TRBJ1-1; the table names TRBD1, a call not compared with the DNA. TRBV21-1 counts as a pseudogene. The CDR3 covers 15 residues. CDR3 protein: CASSKFWTSNTEAFF. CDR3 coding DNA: TGTGCCAGCAGCAAATTTTGGACATCGAACACTGAAGCTTTCTTT.

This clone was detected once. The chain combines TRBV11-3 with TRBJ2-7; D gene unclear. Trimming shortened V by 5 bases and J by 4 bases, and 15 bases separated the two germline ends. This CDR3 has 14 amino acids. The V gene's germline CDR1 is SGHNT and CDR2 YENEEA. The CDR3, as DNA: TGTGCCAGCAGCCCAGGTCGATCGTTATACGAGCAGTACTTC. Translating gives CASSPGRSLYEQYF.

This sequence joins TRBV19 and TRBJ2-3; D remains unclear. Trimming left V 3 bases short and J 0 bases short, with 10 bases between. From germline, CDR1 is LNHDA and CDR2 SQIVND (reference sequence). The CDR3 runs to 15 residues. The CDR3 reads CASSIYTTSTDTQYF. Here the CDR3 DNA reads TGTGCCAGTAGTATTTACACCACTAGCACAGATACGCAGTATTTT. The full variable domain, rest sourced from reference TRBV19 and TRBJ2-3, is DGGITQSPKYLFRKEGQNVTLSCEQNLNHDAMYWYRQDPGQGLRLIYYSQIVNDFQKGDIAEGYSVSREKKESFPLTVTSAQKNPTAFYLCASSIYTTSTDTQYFGPGTRLTVL.

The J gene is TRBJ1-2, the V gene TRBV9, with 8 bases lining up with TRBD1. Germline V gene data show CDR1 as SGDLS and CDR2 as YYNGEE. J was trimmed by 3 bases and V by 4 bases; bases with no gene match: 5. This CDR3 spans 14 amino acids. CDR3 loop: CASSFGQGDYGYTF. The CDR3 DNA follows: TGTGCCAGCAGCTTCGGACAGGGCGACTATGGCTACACCTTC.

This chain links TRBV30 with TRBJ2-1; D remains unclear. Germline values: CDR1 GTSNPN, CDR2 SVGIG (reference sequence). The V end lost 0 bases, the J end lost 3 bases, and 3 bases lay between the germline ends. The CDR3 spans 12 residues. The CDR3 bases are TGTGCCTGGAGTGTAAGCTACAATGAGCAGTTCTTC. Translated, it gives CAWSVSYNEQFF.

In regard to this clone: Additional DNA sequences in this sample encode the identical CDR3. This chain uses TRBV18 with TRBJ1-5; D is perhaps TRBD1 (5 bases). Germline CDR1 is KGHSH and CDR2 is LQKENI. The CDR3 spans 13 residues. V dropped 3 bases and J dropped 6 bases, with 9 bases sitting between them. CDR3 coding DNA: TGTGCCAGCTCACCGGGGGAGGGTCAGCCCCAGCATTTT. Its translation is CASSPGEGQPQHF.

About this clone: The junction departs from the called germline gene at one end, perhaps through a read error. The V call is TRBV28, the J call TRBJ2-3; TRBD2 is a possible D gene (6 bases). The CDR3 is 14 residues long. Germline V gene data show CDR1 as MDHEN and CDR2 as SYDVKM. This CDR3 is CASSLWTTSDTQYF. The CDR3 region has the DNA TGTGCCAGCAGTCTATGGACTACATCAGATACGCAGTATTTT. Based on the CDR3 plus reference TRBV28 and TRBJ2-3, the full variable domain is DVKVTQSSRYLVKRTGEKVFLECVQDMDHENMFWYRQDPGLGLRLIYFSYDVKMKEKGDIPEGYSVSREKKERFSLILESASTNQTSMYLCASSLWTTSDTQYFGPGTRLTVL.

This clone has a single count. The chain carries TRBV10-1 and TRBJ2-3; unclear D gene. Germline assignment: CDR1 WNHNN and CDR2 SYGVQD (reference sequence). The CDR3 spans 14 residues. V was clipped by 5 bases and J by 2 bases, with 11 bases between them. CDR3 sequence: CASSSHLSTDTQYF. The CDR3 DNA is TGCGCCAGCAGTTCTCATTTATCCACAGATACGCAGTATTTT.

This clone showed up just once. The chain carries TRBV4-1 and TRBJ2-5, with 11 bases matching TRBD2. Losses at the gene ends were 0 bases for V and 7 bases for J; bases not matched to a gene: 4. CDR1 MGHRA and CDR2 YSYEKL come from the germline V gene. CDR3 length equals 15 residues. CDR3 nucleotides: TGCGCCAGCAGCCAAGATTGGGGGACTAGCGGGACCCAGTACTTC. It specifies CASSQDWGTSGTQYF.

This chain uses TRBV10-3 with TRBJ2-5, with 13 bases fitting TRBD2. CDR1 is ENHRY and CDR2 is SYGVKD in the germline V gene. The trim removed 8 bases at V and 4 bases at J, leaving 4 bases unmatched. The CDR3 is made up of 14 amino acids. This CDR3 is CAIGLAGEGETQYF. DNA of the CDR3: TGTGCCATCGGACTAGCGGGAGAGGGAGAGACCCAGTACTTC.

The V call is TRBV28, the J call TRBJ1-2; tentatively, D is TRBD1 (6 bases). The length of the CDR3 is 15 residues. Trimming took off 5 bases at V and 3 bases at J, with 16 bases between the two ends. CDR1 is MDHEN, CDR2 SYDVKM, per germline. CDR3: CASSTPGAGDYGYTF. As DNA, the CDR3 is TGTGCCAGCAGTACCCCGGGGGCAGGGGACTATGGCTACACCTTC.

The CDR3 bases are TGCGCCAGCAGCCAAGATCCTCCAAATCAAGAGACCCAGTACTTC. This sequence encodes CASSQDPPNQETQYF. The V and J genes are TRBV4-1 and TRBJ2-5; D remains unclear. The V and J ends lost 0 bases and 2 bases respectively, with 10 bases between them. Germline lookup yields CDR1 MGHRA and CDR2 YSYEKL. This CDR3 contains 15 residues.

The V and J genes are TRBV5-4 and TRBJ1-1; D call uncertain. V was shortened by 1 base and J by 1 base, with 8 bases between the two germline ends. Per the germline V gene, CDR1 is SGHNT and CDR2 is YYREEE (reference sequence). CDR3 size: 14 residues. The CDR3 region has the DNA TGTGCCAGCAGCTTGCTTTCTGCGAACACTGAAGCTTTCTTT. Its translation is CASSLLSANTEAFF.

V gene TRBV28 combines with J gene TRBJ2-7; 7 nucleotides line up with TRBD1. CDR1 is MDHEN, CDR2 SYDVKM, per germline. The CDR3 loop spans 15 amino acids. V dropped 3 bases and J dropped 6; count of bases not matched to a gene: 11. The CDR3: CASSFQDRTEFEQYF. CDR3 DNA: TGTGCCAGCAGTTTCCAGGACAGGACTGAGTTCGAGCAGTACTTC.

The CDR3 nucleotides are TGTGCCAGTAGTACCCCTCCGGGGACAGGGGGTAACTATGGCTACACCTTC. This translates into CASSTPPGTGGNYGYTF. The chain joins TRBV19 to TRBJ1-2; TRBD1 agrees at 11 bases. The germline V gene encodes CDR1 LNHDA and CDR2 SQIVND (reference sequence). The CDR3 covers 17 residues. V gave up 4 bases and J gave up 1 base; unmatched junction bases: 8.

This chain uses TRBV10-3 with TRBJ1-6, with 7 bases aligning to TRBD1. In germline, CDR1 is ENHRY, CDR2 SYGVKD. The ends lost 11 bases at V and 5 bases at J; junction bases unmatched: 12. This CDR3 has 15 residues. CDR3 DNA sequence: TGTGCCGCTCGAAGTGGGACAGACGATAATTCACCCCTCCACTTT. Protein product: CAARSGTDDNSPLHF.

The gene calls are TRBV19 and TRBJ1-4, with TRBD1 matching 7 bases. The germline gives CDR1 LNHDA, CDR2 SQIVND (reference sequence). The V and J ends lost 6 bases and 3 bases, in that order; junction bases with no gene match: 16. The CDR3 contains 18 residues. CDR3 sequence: CASRRTGRGSRSNEKLFF. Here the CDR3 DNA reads TGTGCCAGTAGGAGGACAGGTCGCGGTTCACGATCTAATGAAAAACTGTTTTTT.

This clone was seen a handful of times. The CDR3 DNA reads as TGTGCCAGCAGCCTACCTCGGGGAGGGGGCACTGAAGCTTTCTTT. Translating it yields CASSLPRGGGTEAFF. The chain recombines TRBV11-2 with TRBJ1-1; the D gene is possibly TRBD1 (6 bases). V was clipped by 5 bases and J by 4 bases, with 17 bases between them. Germline V gene data show CDR1 as SGHAT and CDR2 as FQNNGV. CDR3 length equals 15 residues.

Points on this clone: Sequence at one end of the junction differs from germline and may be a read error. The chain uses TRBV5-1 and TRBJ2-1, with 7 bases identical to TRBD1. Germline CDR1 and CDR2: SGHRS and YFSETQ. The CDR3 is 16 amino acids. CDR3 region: CASSPSTGASYSEQFF. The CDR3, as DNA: TGCGCCAGCAGCCCGTCCACAGGGGCTTCCTACAGTGAGCAGTTCTTC.

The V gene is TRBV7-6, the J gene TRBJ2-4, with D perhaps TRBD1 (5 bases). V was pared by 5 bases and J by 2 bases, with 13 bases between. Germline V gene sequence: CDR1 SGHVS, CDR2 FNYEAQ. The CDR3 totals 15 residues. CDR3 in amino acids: CASSQTPGTKNIQYF. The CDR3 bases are TGTGCCAGCAGCCAAACACCAGGGACCAAAAACATTCAGTACTTC. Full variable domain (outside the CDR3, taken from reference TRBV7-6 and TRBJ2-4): GAGVSQSPRYKVTKRGQDVALRCDPISGHVSLYWYRQALGQGPEFLTYFNYEAQQDKSGLPNDRFSAERPEGSISTLTIQRTEQRDSAMYRCASSQTPGTKNIQYFGAGTRLSVL.

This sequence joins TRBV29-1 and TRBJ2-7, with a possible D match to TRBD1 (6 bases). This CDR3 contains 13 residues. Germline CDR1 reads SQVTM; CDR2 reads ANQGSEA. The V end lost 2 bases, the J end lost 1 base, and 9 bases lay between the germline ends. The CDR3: CSVETGRSYEQYF. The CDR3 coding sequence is TGCAGCGTTGAAACAGGGCGGTCCTACGAGCAGTACTTC.

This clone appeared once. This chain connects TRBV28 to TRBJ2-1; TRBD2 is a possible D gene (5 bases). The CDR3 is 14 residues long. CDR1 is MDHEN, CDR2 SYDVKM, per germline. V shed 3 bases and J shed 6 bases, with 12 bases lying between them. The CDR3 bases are TGTGCCAGCAGTTTCGGGGTTAAGGCCAATGAGCAGTTCTTC. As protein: CASSFGVKANEQFF.